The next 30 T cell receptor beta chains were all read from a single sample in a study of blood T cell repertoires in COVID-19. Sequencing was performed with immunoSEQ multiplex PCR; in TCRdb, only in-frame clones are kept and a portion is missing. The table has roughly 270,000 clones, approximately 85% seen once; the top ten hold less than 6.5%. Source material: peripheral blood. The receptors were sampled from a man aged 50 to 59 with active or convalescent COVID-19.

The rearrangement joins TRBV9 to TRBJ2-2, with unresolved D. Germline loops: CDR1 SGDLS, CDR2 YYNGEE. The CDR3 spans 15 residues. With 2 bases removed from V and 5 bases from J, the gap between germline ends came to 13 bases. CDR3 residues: CASSVTPQKTGELFF. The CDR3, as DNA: TGTGCCAGCAGCGTTACTCCTCAAAAAACCGGGGAGCTGTTTTTT.

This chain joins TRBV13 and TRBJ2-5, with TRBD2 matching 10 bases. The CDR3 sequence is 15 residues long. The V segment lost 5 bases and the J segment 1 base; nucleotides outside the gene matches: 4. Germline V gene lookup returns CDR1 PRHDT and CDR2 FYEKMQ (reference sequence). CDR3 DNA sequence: TGTGCCAGCAGCGGGGAGCGGGGGGGCCAAGAGACCCAGTACTTC. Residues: CASSGERGGQETQYF.

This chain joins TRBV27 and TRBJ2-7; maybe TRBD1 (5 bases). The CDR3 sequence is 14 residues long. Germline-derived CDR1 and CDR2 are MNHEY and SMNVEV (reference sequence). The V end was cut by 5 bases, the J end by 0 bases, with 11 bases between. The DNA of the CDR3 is TGTGCCAGCAGTCCTGAGGACAACTCCTACGAGCAGTACTTC. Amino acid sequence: CASSPEDNSYEQYF.

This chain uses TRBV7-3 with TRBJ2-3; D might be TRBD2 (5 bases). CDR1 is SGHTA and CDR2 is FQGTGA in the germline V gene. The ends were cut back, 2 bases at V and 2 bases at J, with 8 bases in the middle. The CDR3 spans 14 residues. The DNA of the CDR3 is TGTGCCAGCAGCTTAGGGCGGGCCACAGATACGCAGTATTTT. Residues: CASSLGRATDTQYF.

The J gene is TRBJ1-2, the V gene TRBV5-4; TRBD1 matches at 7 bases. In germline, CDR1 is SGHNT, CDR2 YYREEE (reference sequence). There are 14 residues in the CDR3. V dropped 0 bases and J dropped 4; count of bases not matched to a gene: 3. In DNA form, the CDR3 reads TGTGCCAGCAGCTTGGAAAACAGGGGCTATGGCTACACCTTC. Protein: CASSLENRGYGYTF.

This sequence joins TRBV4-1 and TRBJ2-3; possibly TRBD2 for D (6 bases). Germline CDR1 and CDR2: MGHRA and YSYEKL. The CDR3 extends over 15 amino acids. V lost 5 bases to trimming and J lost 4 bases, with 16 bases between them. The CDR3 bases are TGCGCCAGCAGCTCCCTCTCGCGGGATCCAGATACGCAGTATTTT. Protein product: CASSSLSRDPDTQYF.

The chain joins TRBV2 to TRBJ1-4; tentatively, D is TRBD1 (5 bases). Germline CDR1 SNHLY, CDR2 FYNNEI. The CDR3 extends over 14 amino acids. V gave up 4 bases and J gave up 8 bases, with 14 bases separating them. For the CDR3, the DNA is TGTGCCAGCAGTGTAGTTTGGGGCTGGGAAAAACTGTTTTTT. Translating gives CASSVVWGWEKLFF.

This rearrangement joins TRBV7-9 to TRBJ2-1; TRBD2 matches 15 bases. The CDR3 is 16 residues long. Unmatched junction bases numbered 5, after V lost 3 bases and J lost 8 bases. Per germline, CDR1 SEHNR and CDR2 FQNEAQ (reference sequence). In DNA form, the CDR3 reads TGTGCCAGCAGCTTTCCGGGACTAGCGGGAGGAGATGAGCAGTTCTTC. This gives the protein CASSFPGLAGGDEQFF.

The CDR3 DNA reads TGCGCCAGCAGCCAAGAGCCAAGCGGTACCCGAGGTTCAGGGGAGCTGTTTTTT. Residues: CASSQEPSGTRGSGELFF. This chain uses TRBV4-3 with TRBJ2-2; possible D gene TRBD2, 5 bases. Germline CDR1 and CDR2: LGHNA and YSLEER. V was trimmed by 0 bases and J by 8 bases, leaving 22 bases between them. CDR3 length equals 18 residues.

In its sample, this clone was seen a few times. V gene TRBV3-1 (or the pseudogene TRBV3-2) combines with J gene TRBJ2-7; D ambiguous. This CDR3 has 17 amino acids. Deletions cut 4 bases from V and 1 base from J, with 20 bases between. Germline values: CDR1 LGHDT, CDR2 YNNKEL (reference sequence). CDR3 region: CASSPSPWSSPSYEQYF. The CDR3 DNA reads TGTGCCAGCAGCCCCTCCCCGTGGAGCTCACCATCCTACGAGCAGTACTTC.

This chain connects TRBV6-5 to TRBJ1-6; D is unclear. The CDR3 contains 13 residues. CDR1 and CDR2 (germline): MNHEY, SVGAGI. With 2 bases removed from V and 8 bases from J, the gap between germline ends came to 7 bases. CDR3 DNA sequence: TGTGCCAGCAGTTACGAGGGTTATTCACCCCTCCACTTT. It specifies CASSYEGYSPLHF.

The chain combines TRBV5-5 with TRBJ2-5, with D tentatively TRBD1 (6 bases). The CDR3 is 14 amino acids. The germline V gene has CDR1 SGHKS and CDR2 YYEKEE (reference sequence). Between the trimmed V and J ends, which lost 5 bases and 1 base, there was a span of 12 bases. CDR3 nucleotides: TGTGCCAGCAGTACAGGGTCATCCCAAGAGACCCAGTACTTC. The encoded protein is CASSTGSSQETQYF.

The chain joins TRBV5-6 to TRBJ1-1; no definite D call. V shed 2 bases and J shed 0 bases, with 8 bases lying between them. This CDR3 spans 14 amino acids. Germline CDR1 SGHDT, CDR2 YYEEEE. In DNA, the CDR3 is TGTGCCAGCAGCTTCAACACCATGAACACTGAAGCTTTCTTT. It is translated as CASSFNTMNTEAFF.

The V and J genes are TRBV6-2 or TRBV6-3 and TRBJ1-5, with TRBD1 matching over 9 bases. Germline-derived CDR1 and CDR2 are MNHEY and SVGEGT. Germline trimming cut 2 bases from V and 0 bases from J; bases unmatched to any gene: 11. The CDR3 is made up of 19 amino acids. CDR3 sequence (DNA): TGTGCCAGCAGTTACCATCCGGGACAGGGATTTTCTAGCAATCAGCCCCAGCATTTT. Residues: CASSYHPGQGFSSNQPQHF.

The CDR3 region is CASSYSPGRGTEAFF. The DNA for the CDR3 is TGTGCCAGCAGTTACTCGCCGGGGAGGGGGACTGAAGCTTTCTTT. The chain combines TRBV6-2 or TRBV6-3 with TRBJ1-1; D possibly corresponds to TRBD1 (6 bases). This CDR3 has 15 residues. Germline V gives CDR1 MNHEY, CDR2 SVGEGT. Between the trimmed V and J ends, which lost 0 bases and 5 bases, there was a span of 13 bases.

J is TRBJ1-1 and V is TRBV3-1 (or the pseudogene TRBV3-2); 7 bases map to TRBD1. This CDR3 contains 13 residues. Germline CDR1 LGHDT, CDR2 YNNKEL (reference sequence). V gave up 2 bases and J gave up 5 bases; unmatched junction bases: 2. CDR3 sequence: CASSQKGATEAFF. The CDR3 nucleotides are TGTGCCAGCAGCCAAAAGGGGGCGACTGAAGCTTTCTTT.

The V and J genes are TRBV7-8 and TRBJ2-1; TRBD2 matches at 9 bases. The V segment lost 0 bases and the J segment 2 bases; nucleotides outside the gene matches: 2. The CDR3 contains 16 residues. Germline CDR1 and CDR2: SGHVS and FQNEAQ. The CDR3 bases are TGTGCCAGCAGCTTAGCTGGACTAGCGACCTACAATGAGCAGTTCTTC. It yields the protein CASSLAGLATYNEQFF.

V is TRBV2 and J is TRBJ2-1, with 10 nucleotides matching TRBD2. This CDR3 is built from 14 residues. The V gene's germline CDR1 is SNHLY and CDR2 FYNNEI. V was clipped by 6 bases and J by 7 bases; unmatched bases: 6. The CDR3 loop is CASSLAGVGNEQFF. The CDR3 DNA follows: TGTGCCAGCAGCCTAGCGGGAGTTGGGAATGAGCAGTTCTTC.

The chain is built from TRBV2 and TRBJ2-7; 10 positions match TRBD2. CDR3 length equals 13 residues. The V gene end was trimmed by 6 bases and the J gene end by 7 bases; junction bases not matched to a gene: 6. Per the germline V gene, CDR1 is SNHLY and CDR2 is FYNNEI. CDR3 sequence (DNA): TGTGCCAGCAGGGAGGGACTAGCGCGTGAGCAGTACTTC. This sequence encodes CASREGLAREQYF.

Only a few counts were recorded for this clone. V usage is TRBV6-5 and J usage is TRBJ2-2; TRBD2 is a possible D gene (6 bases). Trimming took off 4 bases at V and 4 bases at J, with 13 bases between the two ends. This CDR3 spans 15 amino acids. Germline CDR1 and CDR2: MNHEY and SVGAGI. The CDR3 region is CASSSSFGGTGELFF. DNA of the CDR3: TGTGCCAGCAGTTCTAGCTTCGGGGGCACCGGGGAGCTGTTTTTT.

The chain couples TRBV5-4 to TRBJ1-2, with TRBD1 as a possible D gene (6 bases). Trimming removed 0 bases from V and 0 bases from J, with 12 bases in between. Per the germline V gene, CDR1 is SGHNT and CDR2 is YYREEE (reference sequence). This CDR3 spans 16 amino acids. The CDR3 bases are TGTGCCAGCAGCTTGGCGGGGACACAGTCTAACTATGGCTACACCTTC. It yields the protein CASSLAGTQSNYGYTF.

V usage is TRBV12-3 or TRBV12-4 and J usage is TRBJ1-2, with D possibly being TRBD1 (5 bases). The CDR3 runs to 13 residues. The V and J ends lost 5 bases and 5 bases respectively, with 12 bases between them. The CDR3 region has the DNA TGTGCCAGCAGTCCAGGGAAGGGGTATGGCTACACCTTC. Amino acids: CASSPGKGYGYTF.

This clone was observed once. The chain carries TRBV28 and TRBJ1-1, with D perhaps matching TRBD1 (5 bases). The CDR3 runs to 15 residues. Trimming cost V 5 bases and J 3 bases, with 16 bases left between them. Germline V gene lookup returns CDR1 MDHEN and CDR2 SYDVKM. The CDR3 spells CASSPISGWDTEAFF. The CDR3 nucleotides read TGTGCCAGCAGTCCAATCTCAGGGTGGGACACTGAAGCTTTCTTT.

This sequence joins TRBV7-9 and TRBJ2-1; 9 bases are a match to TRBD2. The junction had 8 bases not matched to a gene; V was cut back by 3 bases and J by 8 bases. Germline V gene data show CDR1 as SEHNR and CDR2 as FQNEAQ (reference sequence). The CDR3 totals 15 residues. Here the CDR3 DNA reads TGTGCCAGCAGCTTTAGCGGGGGACGTGGCGATGAGCAGTTCTTC. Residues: CASSFSGGRGDEQFF.

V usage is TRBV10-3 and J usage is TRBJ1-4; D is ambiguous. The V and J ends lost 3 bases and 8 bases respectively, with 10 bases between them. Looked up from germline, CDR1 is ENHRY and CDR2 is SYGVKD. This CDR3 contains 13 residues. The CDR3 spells CAISDSAGEKLFF. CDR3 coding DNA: TGTGCCATCAGTGATTCCGCCGGGGAAAAACTGTTTTTT.

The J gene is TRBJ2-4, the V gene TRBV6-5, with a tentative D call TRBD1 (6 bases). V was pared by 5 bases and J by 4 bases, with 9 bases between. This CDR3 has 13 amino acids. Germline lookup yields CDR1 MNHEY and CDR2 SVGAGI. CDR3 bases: TGTGCCAGCAGTACCGACAGGAAAAACATTCAGTACTTC. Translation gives CASSTDRKNIQYF.

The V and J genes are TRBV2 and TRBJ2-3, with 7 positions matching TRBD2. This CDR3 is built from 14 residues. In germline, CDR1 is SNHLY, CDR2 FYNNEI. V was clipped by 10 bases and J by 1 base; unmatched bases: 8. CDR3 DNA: TGTGCCACCCAACGGGGGGAAGGCACAGATACGCAGTATTTT. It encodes CATQRGEGTDTQYF.

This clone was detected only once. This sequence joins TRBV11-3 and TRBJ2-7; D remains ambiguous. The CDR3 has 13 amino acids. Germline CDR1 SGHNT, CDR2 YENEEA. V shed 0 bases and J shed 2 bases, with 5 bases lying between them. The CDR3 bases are TGTGCCAGCAGCTTAGATGGCACCTACGAGCAGTACTTC. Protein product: CASSLDGTYEQYF.

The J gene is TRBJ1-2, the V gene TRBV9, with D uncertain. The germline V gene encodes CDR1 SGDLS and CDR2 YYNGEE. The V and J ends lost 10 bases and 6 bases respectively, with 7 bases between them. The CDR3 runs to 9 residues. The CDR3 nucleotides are TGTGCCCCTAGAAATGGCTACACCTTC. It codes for CAPRNGYTF. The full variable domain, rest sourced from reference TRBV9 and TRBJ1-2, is DSGVTQTPKHLITATGQRVTLRCSPRSGDLSVYWYQQSLDQGLQFLIQYYNGEERAKGNILERFSAQQFPDLHSELNLSSLELGDSALYFCAPRNGYTFGSGTRLTVV.

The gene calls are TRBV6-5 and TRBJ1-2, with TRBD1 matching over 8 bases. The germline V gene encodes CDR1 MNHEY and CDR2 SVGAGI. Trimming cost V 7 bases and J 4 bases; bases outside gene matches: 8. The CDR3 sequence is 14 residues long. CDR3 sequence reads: CASNRGQGFYGYTF. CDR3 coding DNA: TGTGCCAGCAACAGAGGACAGGGTTTCTATGGCTACACCTTC.